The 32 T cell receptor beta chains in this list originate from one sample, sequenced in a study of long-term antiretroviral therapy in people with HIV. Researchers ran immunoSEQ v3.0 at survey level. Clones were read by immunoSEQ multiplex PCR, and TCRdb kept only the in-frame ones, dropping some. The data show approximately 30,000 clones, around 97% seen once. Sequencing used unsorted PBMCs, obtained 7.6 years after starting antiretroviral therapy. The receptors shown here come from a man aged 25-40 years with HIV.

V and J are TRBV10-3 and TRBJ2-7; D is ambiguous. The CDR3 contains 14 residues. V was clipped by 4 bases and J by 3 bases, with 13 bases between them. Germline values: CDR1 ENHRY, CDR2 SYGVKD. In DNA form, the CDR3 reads TGTGCCATCAGTGTGTACACCACAAGCTACGAGCAGTACTTC. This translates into CAISVYTTSYEQYF.

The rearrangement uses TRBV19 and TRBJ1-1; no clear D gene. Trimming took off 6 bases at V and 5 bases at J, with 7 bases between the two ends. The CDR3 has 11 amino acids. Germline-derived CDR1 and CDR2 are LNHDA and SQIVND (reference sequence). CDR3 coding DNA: TGTGCCAGTAGGCGGCAGACTGAAGCTTTCTTT. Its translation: CASRRQTEAFF. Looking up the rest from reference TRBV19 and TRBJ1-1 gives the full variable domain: DGGITQSPKYLFRKEGQNVTLSCEQNLNHDAMYWYRQDPGQGLRLIYYSQIVNDFQKGDIAEGYSVSREKKESFPLTVTSAQKNPTAFYLCASRRQTEAFFGQGTRLTVV.

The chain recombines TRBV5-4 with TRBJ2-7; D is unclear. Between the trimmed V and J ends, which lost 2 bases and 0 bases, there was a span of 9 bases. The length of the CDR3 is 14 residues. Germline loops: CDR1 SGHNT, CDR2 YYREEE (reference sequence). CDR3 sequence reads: CASSFSTVSYEQYF. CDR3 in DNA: TGTGCCAGCAGCTTCTCAACTGTCTCCTACGAGCAGTACTTC. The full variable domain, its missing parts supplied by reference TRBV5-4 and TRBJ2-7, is ETGVTQSPTHLIKTRGQQVTLRCSSQSGHNTVSWYQQALGQGPQFIFQYYREEENGRGNFPPRFSGLQFPNYSSELNVNALELDDSALYLCASSFSTVSYEQYFGPGTRLTVT.

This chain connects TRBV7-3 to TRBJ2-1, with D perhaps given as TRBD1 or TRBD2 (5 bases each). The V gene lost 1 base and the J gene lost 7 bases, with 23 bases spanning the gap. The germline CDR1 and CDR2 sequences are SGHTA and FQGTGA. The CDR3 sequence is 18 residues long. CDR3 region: CASSLRFGAGEYRNEQFF. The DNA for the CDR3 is TGTGCCAGCAGCTTAAGATTCGGGGCGGGCGAATATAGGAATGAGCAGTTCTTC.

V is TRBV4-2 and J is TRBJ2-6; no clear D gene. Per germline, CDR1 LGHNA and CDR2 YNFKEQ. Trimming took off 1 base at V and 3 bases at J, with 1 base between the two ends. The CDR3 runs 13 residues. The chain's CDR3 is CASSQVGANVLTF. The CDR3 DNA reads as TGTGCCAGCAGCCAAGTTGGGGCCAACGTCCTGACTTTC.

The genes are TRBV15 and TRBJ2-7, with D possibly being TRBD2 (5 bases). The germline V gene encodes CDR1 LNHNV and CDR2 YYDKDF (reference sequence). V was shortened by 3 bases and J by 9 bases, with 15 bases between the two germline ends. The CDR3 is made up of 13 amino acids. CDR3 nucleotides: TGTGCCACCAGCAGGGAGAGGCACGCGGGGCAGTACTTC. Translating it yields CATSRERHAGQYF.

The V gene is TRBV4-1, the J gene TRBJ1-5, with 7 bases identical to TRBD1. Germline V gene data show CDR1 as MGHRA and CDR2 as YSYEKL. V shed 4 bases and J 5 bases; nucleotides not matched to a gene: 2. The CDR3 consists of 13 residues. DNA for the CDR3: TGCGCCAGCAGCCCACAGGGGTATCAGCCCCAGCATTTT. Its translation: CASSPQGYQPQHF.

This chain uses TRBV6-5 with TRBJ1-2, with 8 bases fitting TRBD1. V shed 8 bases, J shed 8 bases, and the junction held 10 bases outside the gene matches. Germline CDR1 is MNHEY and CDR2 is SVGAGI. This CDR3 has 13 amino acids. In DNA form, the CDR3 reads TGTGCCAGCGGACAGGGCCCTCCTATCGGCTACACCTTC. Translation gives CASGQGPPIGYTF.

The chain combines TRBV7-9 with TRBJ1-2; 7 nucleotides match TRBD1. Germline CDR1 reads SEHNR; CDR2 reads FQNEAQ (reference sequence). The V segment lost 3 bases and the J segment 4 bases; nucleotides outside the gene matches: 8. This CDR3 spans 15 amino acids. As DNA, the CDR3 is TGTGCCAGCAGCTTTGGCCTGGACAGGAGCTATGGCTACACCTTC. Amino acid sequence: CASSFGLDRSYGYTF. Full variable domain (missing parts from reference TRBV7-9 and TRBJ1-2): DTGVSQNPRHKITKRGQNVTFRCDPISEHNRLYWYRQTLGQGPEFLTYFQNEAQLEKSRLLSDRFSAERPKGSFSTLEIQRTEQGDSAMYLCASSFGLDRSYGYTFGSGTRLTVV.

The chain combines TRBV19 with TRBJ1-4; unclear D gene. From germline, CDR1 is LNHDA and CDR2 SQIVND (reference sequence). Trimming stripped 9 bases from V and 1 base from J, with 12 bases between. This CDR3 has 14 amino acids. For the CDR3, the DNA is TGTGCCAGCAAATGGAAGGAAACTAATGAAAAACTGTTTTTT. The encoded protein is CASKWKETNEKLFF.

The chain's CDR3 is CAWSREGPLGSRTQYF. In DNA form, the CDR3 reads TGTGCCTGGAGTCGGGAGGGCCCTCTCGGGAGTCGGACGCAGTATTTT. The chain links TRBV30 to TRBJ2-3; 8 bases agree with TRBD2. Per germline, CDR1 GTSNPN and CDR2 SVGIG (reference sequence). Trimming cost V 2 bases and J 9 bases; bases outside gene matches: 16. The CDR3 is 16 amino acids.

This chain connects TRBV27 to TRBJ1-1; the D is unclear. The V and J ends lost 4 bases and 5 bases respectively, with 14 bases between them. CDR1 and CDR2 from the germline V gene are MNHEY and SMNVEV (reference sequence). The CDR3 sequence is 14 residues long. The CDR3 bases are TGTGCCAGCAGTTCCGTCCTGGGCGGAACTGAAGCTTTCTTT. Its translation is CASSSVLGGTEAFF.

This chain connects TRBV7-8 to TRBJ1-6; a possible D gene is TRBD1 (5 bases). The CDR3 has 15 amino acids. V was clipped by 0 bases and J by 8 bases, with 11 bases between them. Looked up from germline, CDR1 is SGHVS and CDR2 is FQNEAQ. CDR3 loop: CASSLALGGDSPLHF. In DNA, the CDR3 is TGTGCCAGCAGCTTAGCACTCGGGGGGGATTCACCCCTCCACTTT.

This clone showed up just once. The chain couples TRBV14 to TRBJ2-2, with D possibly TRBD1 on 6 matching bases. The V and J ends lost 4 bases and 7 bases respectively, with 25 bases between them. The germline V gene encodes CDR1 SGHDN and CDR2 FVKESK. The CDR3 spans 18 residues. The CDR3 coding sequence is TGTGCCAGCAGCCTCCACCAGGGCGCAGGGGCAAAGAGCGGGGAGCTGTTTTTT. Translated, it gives CASSLHQGAGAKSGELFF.

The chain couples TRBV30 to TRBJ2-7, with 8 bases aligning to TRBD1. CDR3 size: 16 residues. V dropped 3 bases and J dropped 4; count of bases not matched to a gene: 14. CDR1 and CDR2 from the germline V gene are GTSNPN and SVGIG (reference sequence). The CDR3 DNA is TGTGCCTGGAGCCCATTTCCGGGACAGGTCCCATACGAGCAGTACTTC. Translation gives CAWSPFPGQVPYEQYF.

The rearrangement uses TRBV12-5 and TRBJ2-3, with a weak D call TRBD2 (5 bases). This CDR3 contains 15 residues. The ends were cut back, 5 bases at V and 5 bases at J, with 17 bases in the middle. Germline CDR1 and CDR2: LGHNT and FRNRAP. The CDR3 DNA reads TGTGCTAGTGGTCCACCTGCCCCTCGGGGAGATACGCAGTATTTT. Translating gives CASGPPAPRGDTQYF.

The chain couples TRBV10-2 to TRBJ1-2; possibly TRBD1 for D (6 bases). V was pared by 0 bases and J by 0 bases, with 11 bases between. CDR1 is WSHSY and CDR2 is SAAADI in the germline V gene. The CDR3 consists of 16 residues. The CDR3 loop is CASSESGGGANYGYTF. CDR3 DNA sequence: TGCGCCAGCAGTGAGTCGGGAGGGGGAGCTAACTATGGCTACACCTTC.

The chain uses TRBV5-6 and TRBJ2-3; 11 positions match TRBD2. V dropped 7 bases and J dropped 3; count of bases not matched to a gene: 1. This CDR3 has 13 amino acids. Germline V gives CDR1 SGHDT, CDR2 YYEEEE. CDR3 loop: CASGTSGTDTQYF. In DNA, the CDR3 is TGTGCCAGCGGGACTAGCGGAACAGATACGCAGTATTTT.

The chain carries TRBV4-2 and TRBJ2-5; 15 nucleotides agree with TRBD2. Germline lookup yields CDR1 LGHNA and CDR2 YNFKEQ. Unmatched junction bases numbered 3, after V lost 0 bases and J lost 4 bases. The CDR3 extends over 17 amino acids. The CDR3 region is CASSQDGLAGGGETQYF. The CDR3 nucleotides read TGTGCCAGCAGCCAAGACGGACTAGCGGGGGGGGGAGAGACCCAGTACTTC.

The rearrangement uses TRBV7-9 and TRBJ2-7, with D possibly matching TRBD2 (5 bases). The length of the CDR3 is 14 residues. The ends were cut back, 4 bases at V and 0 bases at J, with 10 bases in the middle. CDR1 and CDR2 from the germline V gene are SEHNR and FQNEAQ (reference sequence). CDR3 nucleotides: TGTGCCAGCAGCTCAACCGGGAACTCCTACGAGCAGTACTTC. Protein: CASSSTGNSYEQYF.

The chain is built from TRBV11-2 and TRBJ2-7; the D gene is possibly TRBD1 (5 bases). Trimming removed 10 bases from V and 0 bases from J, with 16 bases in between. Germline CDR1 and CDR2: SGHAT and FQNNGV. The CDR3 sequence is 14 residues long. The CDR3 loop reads CATRADRRSYEQYF. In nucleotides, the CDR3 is TGTGCCACCAGAGCCGACAGACGCTCCTACGAGCAGTACTTC.

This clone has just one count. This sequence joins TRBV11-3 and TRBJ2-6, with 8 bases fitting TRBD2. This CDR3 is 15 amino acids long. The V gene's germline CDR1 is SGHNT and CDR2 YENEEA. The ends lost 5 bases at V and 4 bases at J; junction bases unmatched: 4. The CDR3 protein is CASSPGGAGANVLTF. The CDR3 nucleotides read TGTGCCAGCAGCCCCGGGGGGGCCGGGGCCAACGTCCTGACTTTC.

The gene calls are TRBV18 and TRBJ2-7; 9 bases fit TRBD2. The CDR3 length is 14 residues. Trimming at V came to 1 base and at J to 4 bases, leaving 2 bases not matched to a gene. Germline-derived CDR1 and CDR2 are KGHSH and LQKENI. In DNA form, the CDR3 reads TGTGCCAGCTCACCACTTAGCGGGAGTTACGAGCAGTACTTC. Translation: CASSPLSGSYEQYF.

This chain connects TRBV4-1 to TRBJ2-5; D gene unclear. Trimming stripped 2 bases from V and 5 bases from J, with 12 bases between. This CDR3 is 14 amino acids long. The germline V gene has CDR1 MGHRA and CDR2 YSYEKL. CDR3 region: CASSQNADWETQYF. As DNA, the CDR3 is TGCGCCAGCAGCCAAAACGCCGATTGGGAGACCCAGTACTTC.

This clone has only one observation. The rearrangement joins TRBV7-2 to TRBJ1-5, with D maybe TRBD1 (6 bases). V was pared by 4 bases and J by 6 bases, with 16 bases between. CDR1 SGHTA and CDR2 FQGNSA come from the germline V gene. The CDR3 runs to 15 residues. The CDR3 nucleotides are TGTGCCAGCAGCTCGGCTACAGGGAGGGGTCAGCCCCAGCATTTT. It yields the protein CASSSATGRGQPQHF.

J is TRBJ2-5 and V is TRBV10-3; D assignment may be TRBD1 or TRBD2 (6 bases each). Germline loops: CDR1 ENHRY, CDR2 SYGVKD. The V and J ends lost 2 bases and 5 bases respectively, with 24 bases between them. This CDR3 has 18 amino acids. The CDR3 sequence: CAISENRGGLVAAETQYF. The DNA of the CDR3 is TGTGCCATCAGTGAGAACAGAGGGGGGTTAGTGGCCGCGGAGACCCAGTACTTC.

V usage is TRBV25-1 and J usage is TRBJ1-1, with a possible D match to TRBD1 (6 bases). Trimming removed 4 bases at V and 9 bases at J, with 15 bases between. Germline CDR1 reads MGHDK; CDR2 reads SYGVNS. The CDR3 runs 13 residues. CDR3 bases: TGTGCCAGCAGTGCCAGGGGTACGCAGCAAGCTTTCTTT. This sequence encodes CASSARGTQQAFF.

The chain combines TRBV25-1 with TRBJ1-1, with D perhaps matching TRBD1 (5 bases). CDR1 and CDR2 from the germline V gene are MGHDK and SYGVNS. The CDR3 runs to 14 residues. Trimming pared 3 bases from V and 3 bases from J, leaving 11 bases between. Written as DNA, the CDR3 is TGTGCCAGCAGTGATCTGGAGGGGTACACTGAAGCTTTCTTT. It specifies CASSDLEGYTEAFF.

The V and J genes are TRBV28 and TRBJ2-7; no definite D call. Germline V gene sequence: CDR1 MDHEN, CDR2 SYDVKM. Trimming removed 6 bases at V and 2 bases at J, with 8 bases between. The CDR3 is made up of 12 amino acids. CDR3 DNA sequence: TGTGCCAGCAGGAACAGACCCTACGAGCAGTACTTC. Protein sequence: CASRNRPYEQYF.

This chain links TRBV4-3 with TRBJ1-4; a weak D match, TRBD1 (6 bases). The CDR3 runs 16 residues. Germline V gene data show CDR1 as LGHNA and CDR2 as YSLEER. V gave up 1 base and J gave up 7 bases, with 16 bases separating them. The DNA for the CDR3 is TGCGCCAGCAGCCAAGGGAACGGGGGCGGGGGTGAAAAACTGTTTTTT. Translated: CASSQGNGGGGEKLFF.

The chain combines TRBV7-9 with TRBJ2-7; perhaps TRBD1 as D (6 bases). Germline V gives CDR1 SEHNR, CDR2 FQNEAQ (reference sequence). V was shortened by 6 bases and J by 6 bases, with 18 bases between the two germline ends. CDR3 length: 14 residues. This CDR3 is CASSFAGASAEQYF. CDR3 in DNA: TGTGCCAGCAGTTTCGCAGGGGCTTCGGCCGAGCAGTACTTC.

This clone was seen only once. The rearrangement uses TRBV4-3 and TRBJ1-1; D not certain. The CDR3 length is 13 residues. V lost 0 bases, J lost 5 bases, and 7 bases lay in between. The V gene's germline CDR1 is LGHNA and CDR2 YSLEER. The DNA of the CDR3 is TGCGCCAGCAGCCAAGAGATAAGTACTGAAGCTTTCTTT. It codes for CASSQEISTEAFF.